A single sample gave rise to the 19 T cell receptor beta chains below, sequenced in a study of blood T cell repertoires in COVID-19. This table comes from immunoSEQ multiplex PCR, and its TCRdb copy is limited to in-frame clones, with some not included. The sample carries 200,000 to 300,000 clones, 88% recorded once. What was sequenced was peripheral blood. The source is a woman aged 35 to 49 who had recovered from COVID-19.

The chain combines TRBV10-3 with TRBJ1-1; a possible D gene is TRBD1 (6 bases). Germline V gene lookup returns CDR1 ENHRY and CDR2 SYGVKD. There are 11 residues in the CDR3. Between the trimmed V and J ends, which lost 10 bases and 5 bases, there was a span of 11 bases. The CDR3 region is CATRGGTEAFF. In DNA form, the CDR3 reads TGTGCCACGAGGGGGGGAACTGAAGCTTTCTTT.

This chain uses TRBV29-1 with TRBJ1-4; possible D gene TRBD1, 6 bases. The CDR3 is made up of 12 amino acids. Germline-derived CDR1 and CDR2 are SQVTM and ANQGSEA. Trimming took off 7 bases at V and 3 bases at J, with 9 bases between the two ends. The DNA for the CDR3 is TGCAGCGGGACAGAGGCTAATGAAAAACTGTTTTTT. Translated, it gives CSGTEANEKLFF. The full variable domain, in which reference TRBV29-1 and TRBJ1-4 provide the parts outside the CDR3, is SAVISQKPSRDICQRGTSLTIQCQVDSQVTMMFWYRQQPGQSLTLIATANQGSEATYESGFVIDKFPISRPNLTFSTLTVSNMSPEDSSIYLCSGTEANEKLFFGSGTQLSVL.

This sequence joins TRBV15 and TRBJ1-1; possibly TRBD1 for D (6 bases). CDR3 length: 17 residues. The ends were cut back, 0 bases at V and 4 bases at J, with 18 bases in the middle. Looked up from germline, CDR1 is LNHNV and CDR2 is YYDKDF (reference sequence). CDR3 residues: CATSREPTGWVGTEAFF. In DNA form, the CDR3 reads TGTGCCACCAGCAGAGAACCCACAGGGTGGGTGGGCACTGAAGCTTTCTTT.

V usage is TRBV5-1 and J usage is TRBJ2-1, with TRBD2 identical over 12 bases. Germline trimming cut 4 bases from V and 4 bases from J; bases unmatched to any gene: 6. CDR1 is SGHRS and CDR2 is YFSETQ in the germline V gene. The CDR3 sequence is 16 residues long. This CDR3 is CASSALTSGRYNEQFF. The CDR3 DNA is TGCGCCAGCAGCGCCCTAACTAGCGGGAGGTACAATGAGCAGTTCTTC.

The chain uses TRBV5-4 and TRBJ2-2; 10 bases are shared with TRBD2. The germline gives CDR1 SGHNT, CDR2 YYREEE (reference sequence). The CDR3 spans 19 residues. Trimming cost V 0 bases and J 1 base; bases outside gene matches: 9. The CDR3 bases are TGTGCCAGCAGCTTGGGGCCCAGCGGGAGGGCCGGGAACACCGGGGAGCTGTTTTTT. It codes for CASSLGPSGRAGNTGELFF.

The J gene is TRBJ1-6, the V gene TRBV12-5; a possible D gene is TRBD1 (5 bases). Germline V gene lookup returns CDR1 LGHNT and CDR2 FRNRAP. V lost 6 bases and J lost 6, with 12 bases in between. The CDR3 has 14 amino acids. DNA for the CDR3: TGTGCTAGTGGGTCGGGGGTGTTTAATTCACCCCTCCACTTT. It yields the protein CASGSGVFNSPLHF.

J is TRBJ2-1 and V is TRBV4-3, with 16 positions matching TRBD2. CDR1 and CDR2 from the germline V gene are LGHNA and YSLEER. The CDR3 totals 16 residues. V lost 1 base to trimming and J lost 9 bases; unmatched junction nucleotides: 3. DNA of the CDR3: TGCGCCAGCAGCCAAGGGGGACTAGCGGGAGGGAGTGAGCAGTTCTTC. Translation: CASSQGGLAGGSEQFF.

CDR3 in amino acids: CASSLSGGELFF. Written as DNA, the CDR3 is TGTGCCAGCAGCTTATCCGGCGGGGAGCTGTTTTTT. J is TRBJ2-2 and V is TRBV11-2; D gene ambiguous. Germline V gives CDR1 SGHAT, CDR2 FQNNGV. CDR3 size: 12 residues. V lost 2 bases to trimming and J lost 7 bases, with 5 bases between them.

V and J are TRBV3-1 (or the pseudogene TRBV3-2) and TRBJ2-3; 12 nucleotides match TRBD2. The CDR3 has 17 amino acids. The germline V gene encodes CDR1 LGHDT and CDR2 YNNKEL (reference sequence). The trim removed 1 base at V and 1 base at J, leaving 3 bases unmatched. In DNA, the CDR3 is TGTGCCAGCAGCCAAGTTCTAGCGGGAGGGGGCACAGATACGCAGTATTTT. Translated, it gives CASSQVLAGGGTDTQYF.

J is TRBJ2-1 and V is TRBV14; 10 bases are a match to TRBD2. The ends lost 1 base at V and 9 bases at J; junction bases unmatched: 15. The germline V gene has CDR1 SGHDN and CDR2 FVKESK. This CDR3 spans 18 amino acids. The DNA of the CDR3 is TGTGCCAGCAGCCAAGTCCGGGCTAGCGGGAGTTGGTGGGGTGAGCAGTTCTTC. Translated: CASSQVRASGSWWGEQFF.

With regard to this clone: The sample holds other DNA sequences that translate to the same CDR3. This chain connects TRBV28 to TRBJ2-7, with D tentatively TRBD1 (6 bases). This CDR3 is built from 12 residues. Per the germline V gene, CDR1 is MDHEN and CDR2 is SYDVKM. V dropped 6 bases and J dropped 3 bases, with 9 bases sitting between them. This CDR3 is CASSPDSYEQYF. DNA for the CDR3: TGTGCCAGCAGCCCGGACAGCTACGAGCAGTACTTC.

The J gene is TRBJ2-2, the V gene TRBV7-9; 8 bases are a match to TRBD1. V was pared by 4 bases and J by 4 bases, with 5 bases of the junction left unmatched. Looked up from germline, CDR1 is SEHNR and CDR2 is FQNEAQ (reference sequence). This CDR3 has 15 residues. Written as DNA, the CDR3 is TGTGCCAGCAGCTGGCAGGGGGCACGCACCGGGGAGCTGTTTTTT. Its protein is CASSWQGARTGELFF.

This chain joins TRBV9 and TRBJ2-2, with TRBD2 matching 13 bases. CDR1 is SGDLS, CDR2 YYNGEE, per germline. Trimming removed 4 bases from V and 4 bases from J; junction bases left unmatched: 7. This CDR3 is built from 17 residues. CDR3 in amino acids: CASSPRTSGSGTGELFF. The CDR3 bases are TGTGCCAGCAGCCCCCGGACTAGCGGGAGTGGCACCGGGGAGCTGTTTTTT.

The chain carries TRBV9 and TRBJ1-4, with 7 nucleotides matching TRBD1. Germline V gene data show CDR1 as SGDLS and CDR2 as YYNGEE. V shed 0 bases and J 15 bases; nucleotides not matched to a gene: 8. The CDR3 loop spans 13 amino acids. This chain's CDR3 is CASSVGPLGQVFF. CDR3 DNA sequence: TGTGCCAGCAGCGTAGGCCCCCTCGGACAGGTGTTTTTT.

CDR3 bases: TGTGCCAGCAGTGAAGGGGGGGGTACGCAGTATTTT. Translated: CASSEGGGTQYF. The gene calls are TRBV2 and TRBJ2-3; 7 bases are shared with TRBD2. This CDR3 contains 12 residues. CDR1 SNHLY and CDR2 FYNNEI come from the germline V gene. Unmatched junction bases numbered 0, after V lost 1 base and J lost 8 bases. Full variable domain (outside the CDR3, taken from reference TRBV2 and TRBJ2-3): EPEVTQTPSHQVTQMGQEVILRCVPISNHLYFYWYRQILGQKVEFLVSFYNNEISEKSEIFDDQFSVERPDGSNFTLKIRSTKLEDSAMYFCASSEGGGTQYFGPGTRLTVL.

The V gene is TRBV5-1, the J gene TRBJ2-7, with 7 bases matching TRBD2. The CDR3 has 18 amino acids. Germline assignment: CDR1 SGHRS and CDR2 YFSETQ. Unmatched junction bases numbered 20, after V lost 4 bases and J lost 4 bases. The CDR3 sequence: CASSPQGWASPGRYEQYV. The CDR3 region has the DNA TGCGCCAGCAGCCCCCAGGGCTGGGCGTCTCCCGGGAGGTACGAGCAGTACGTC.

J is TRBJ2-3 and V is TRBV7-9; D uncertain. Germline CDR1 reads SEHNR; CDR2 reads FQNEAQ (reference sequence). Trimming took off 5 bases at V and 0 bases at J, with 9 bases between the two ends. The CDR3 sequence is 14 residues long. CDR3 sequence reads: CASSPRLSTDTQYF. CDR3 bases: TGTGCCAGCAGCCCCAGGCTAAGCACAGATACGCAGTATTTT.

The gene calls are TRBV6-1 and TRBJ1-2; D possibly corresponds to TRBD1 (5 bases). This CDR3 region has 12 residues. Trimming shortened V by 1 base and J by 8 bases, and 8 bases separated the two germline ends. Germline values: CDR1 MNHNS, CDR2 SASEGT. CDR3 bases: TGTGCCAGCAGTGAAGGGGGCCGGGGCTACACCTTC. Its translation is CASSEGGRGYTF.

This clone was counted once. The V call is TRBV9, the J call TRBJ2-2; 13 bases are a match to TRBD2. This CDR3 contains 16 residues. The junction had 6 bases not matched to a gene; V was cut back by 4 bases and J by 6 bases. Germline CDR1 SGDLS, CDR2 YYNGEE. The CDR3 is CASSPGLAGMSGELFF. DNA for the CDR3: TGTGCCAGCAGCCCGGGACTAGCGGGAATGTCCGGGGAGCTGTTTTTT.